The clone carrying this T cell receptor beta chain was detected many times. V was clipped by 4 bases and J by 8 bases, with 15 bases between them. This CDR3 spans 14 amino acids. Germline CDR1 is SGHRS and CDR2 is YFSETQ. In TCRdb, the RT-PCR reads were re-called with MiXCR into one record per CDR3 protein. The data contain about 680,000 distinct CDR3 sequences, more than 13% of them seen just once; the ten biggest clones take up roughly 3.9%. V usage is TRBV5-1 and J usage is TRBJ1-4, with D unclear. This sequence was found in a female donor in good health, serving as a healthy control. Sequencing used memory CD4+ T cells from blood. Here the CDR3 DNA reads TGCGCCAGCAGCCTGGCCGTTGGGTGGGAAAAACTGTTTTTT. Translating gives CASSLAVGWEKLFF.